Following are 5 T cell receptor beta chains from one sample sequenced in a study of CD8 T cells in Susac syndrome. RNA in amounts of roughly 0.5 to 1 ug was reverse transcribed with random hexamers. TCRdb used MiXCR to reprocess the immunoSEQ multiplex PCR reads, holding one entry per CDR3 protein. This table has approximately 190,000 distinct CDR3 sequences, 80% to 95% appearing once. The sample taken for sequencing was CD4+ T cells from PBMCs. All receptors come from a human donor in good health.

This clonotype was found once. The rearrangement links TRBV6-5 to TRBJ2-1, with D possibly being TRBD1 (6 bases). The CDR3 length is 13 residues. V was pared by 9 bases and J by 5 bases, with 14 bases between. Per the germline V gene, CDR1 is MNHEY and CDR2 is SVGAGI. The CDR3 is CASAGAANNEQFF. For the CDR3, the DNA is TGTGCCAGTGCAGGGGCTGCCAACAATGAGCAGTTCTTC.

This clonotype was observed a single time. The chain employs TRBV5-6 and TRBJ1-2, with D perhaps TRBD1 (6 bases). The germline CDR1 and CDR2 sequences are SGHDT and YYEEEE. V was shortened by 5 bases and J by 8 bases, with 25 bases between the two germline ends. The CDR3 loop spans 16 amino acids. CDR3 region: CASSLTRDTRGMGYTF. Written as DNA, the CDR3 is TGTGCCAGCAGTCTGACGCGGGACACACGAGGTATGGGCTACACCTTC.

The chain links TRBV7-9 to TRBJ2-3, with TRBD1 identical over 11 bases. The V and J ends lost 6 bases and 4 bases, in that order; junction bases with no gene match: 9. Germline CDR1 reads SEHNR; CDR2 reads FQNEAQ (reference sequence). The CDR3 runs 16 residues. The CDR3 region is CASSSTGTGGADTQYF. CDR3 coding DNA: TGTGCCAGCAGTTCAACCGGGACAGGGGGAGCAGATACGCAGTATTTT.

The V call is TRBV19, the J call TRBJ1-2, with D unclear. Trimming removed 5 bases from V and 7 bases from J, with 11 bases in between. This CDR3 contains 12 residues. Germline lookup yields CDR1 LNHDA and CDR2 SQIVND (reference sequence). The CDR3 DNA reads TGTGCCAGTAGTCTTCTCGGCGGTGGCTACACCTTC. It yields the protein CASSLLGGGYTF.

J is TRBJ1-6 and V is TRBV20-1; 10 bases line up with TRBD1. V shed 6 bases and J 7 bases; nucleotides not matched to a gene: 6. Germline loops: CDR1 DFQATT, CDR2 SNEGSKA (reference sequence). This CDR3 comprises 14 residues. CDR3 nucleotides: TGCAGTGCGAGACAGGGGGCGATAAATTCACCCCTCCACTTT. It codes for CSARQGAINSPLHF.